The present T cell receptor beta chain was sequenced within a study of T cell clonotyping in hematopoietic cell transplantation (dated by TCRdb to the early 2020s). With respect to the entire study: Recipient samples taken before transplant were obtained following cytoreduction. In the study, approximately 140 blood samples were gathered from 35 consecutive transplant recipients and their related donors. Patients were recruited between 2015 and 2017 and followed until September 2020 or death.

With the immunoSEQ assay, which is a bias-controlled multiplex PCR relying on V- and J-specific primers, TCR beta CDR3 regions were amplified from genomic DNA. A second PCR step added a proprietary barcode and Illumina adapter sequences to the CDR3 amplicons. CDR3 libraries were sequenced on an Illumina MiSeq instrument. Per the authors' processing: immunoSEQ Analyzer 3.0 was used for export and quality control, with R Bioconductor and Immunarch used for downstream analyses. Repertoire metrics were calculated using only productive rearrangements within the normalized downsampled data set. Clonotypes larger than 5 templates in the normalized cohort were defined as pathologically expanded. The Inverse Simpson Index was used to measure repertoire diversity. The non-normalized data set was used for CMV-specificity analyses so that all clonotypes could be captured. TCRdb carries this immuneACCESS record with in-frame sequences only. Its versions omit some clonotypes, under half of them owing to an unresolved V gene in the studies checked, with the rest unexplained. V and J calls and clone size are copied from that table; D and trimming were computed from the DNA. The sample table records tens of thousands of clones; 85% to 90% of these occur just once. The ten top clones hold about 5.6% of the sample.

This specimen's time point label, per the study, means: recipient sample about 28 days before transplant, after cytoreduction. Recipient blood was collected about 28 days before transplant and at days 30, 100 and 180 after transplant. Nuclei Lysis Solution was used to extract genomic DNA from fresh or cryopreserved unfractionated peripheral blood mononuclear cells. Results and caveats for the whole study, not just this receptor: Recipient repertoires showed only a small fraction of overlap with donor repertoires, and over 95% appeared de novo at the given depth. After transplant, TCR diversity in recipients dropped, and pathologically expanded clonotypes climbed progressively between day 30 and day 180. Sample size was limited, and cells were not sorted, so CD4 and CD8 repertoire contributions could not be separated. Broader posttransplant TCR repertoire diversity was predicted by donor and pretransplant recipient Inverse Simpson Index values.

Notes on this clone: The antigen it binds to is not known. Base qualities are not recorded, but no much larger clone differs from it by a single base.

CDR1 and CDR2, per the germline V gene, are MNHEY and SVGAGI. The V end loses 4 bases and the J end loses 0 bases, and a stretch of 7 bases separates them. Spanning cysteine to phenylalanine, the CDR3 consists of 14 amino acids. Only the CDR3 part of the read is kept: 42 bases, read in frame from the first base. The sequencing here drew on peripheral blood mononuclear cells, taken before stem cell transplant. The chain links TRBV6-5 with TRBJ1-3; the D gene is possibly TRBD1, with 5 bases matching. The origin of this receptor is a man aged 55 to 70 with biphenotypic leukemia. Some clones in this sample may be carry-over from other donors' samples. The sequenced DNA: TGTGCCAGCAGTTCTGGACACTCTGGAAACACCATATATTTT. This translates into CASSSGHSGNTIYF.